The rows below give T cell receptor beta chains drawn from one sample of a study of T cell changes during pregnancy in multiple sclerosis. Using immunoSEQ multiplex PCR, the repertoire was profiled, and TCRdb retains in-frame clones only, with some absent. The table has tens of thousands of clones, 90% to 95% seen once. The input for sequencing was CD4+ T cells from peripheral blood mononuclear cells, taken in the second trimester of pregnancy. These receptors all come from a female donor with multiple sclerosis, enrolled in a pregnancy study. The CDR3 runs from the conserved cysteine through the conserved F or W. Each record gives: V gene, D gene, clone size, J gene, CDR3 protein, CDR3 DNA. The D gene is left open where the match is weak. Not every row has a clone size; where given, it reads once, few, many or a size class.

v_call: TRBV5-4; d_call: TRBD2; clone_size: NA; j_call: TRBJ2-1; cdr3_aa: CASSRTSGRNEQFF; cdr3_nt: TGTGCCAGCAGCCGTACTAGCGGGAGGAATGAGCAGTTCTTC
v_call: TRBV18; d_call: TRBD1; clone_size: few; j_call: TRBJ2-2; cdr3_aa: CASSPIGTANTGELFF; cdr3_nt: TGTGCCAGCTCACCTATAGGGACAGCGAACACCGGGGAGCTGTTTTTT
v_call: TRBV5-4; d_call: NA; clone_size: NA; j_call: TRBJ2-3; cdr3_aa: CASSLSAGLDTQYF; cdr3_nt: TGTGCCAGCAGCTTGTCGGCGGGGTTAGATACGCAGTATTTT
v_call: TRBV7-2; d_call: NA; clone_size: NA; j_call: TRBJ2-5; cdr3_aa: CASSLEQAPLALETQYF; cdr3_nt: TGTGCCAGCAGCTTAGAACAGGCTCCACTAGCATTGGAGACCCAGTACTTC
v_call: TRBV28; d_call: TRBD1; clone_size: NA; j_call: TRBJ2-5; cdr3_aa: CASSPTLDRGETQYF; cdr3_nt: TGTGCCAGCAGCCCTACCTTAGACAGGGGAGAGACCCAGTACTTC
v_call: TRBV7-2; d_call: NA; clone_size: NA; j_call: TRBJ1-5; cdr3_aa: CASSRDISINQPQHF; cdr3_nt: TGTGCCAGCAGCAGGGACATTAGTATCAATCAGCCCCAGCATTTT
v_call: TRBV30; d_call: NA; clone_size: NA; j_call: TRBJ2-3; cdr3_aa: CAWSVGALPSTDTQYF; cdr3_nt: TGTGCCTGGAGTGTGGGGGCCCTACCAAGCACAGATACGCAGTATTTT
v_call: TRBV7-2; d_call: NA; clone_size: NA; j_call: TRBJ2-5; cdr3_aa: CASSLARSMSAETQYF; cdr3_nt: TGTGCCAGCAGCTTAGCCCGTAGCATGAGTGCCGAGACCCAGTACTTC
v_call: TRBV7-2; d_call: NA; clone_size: once; j_call: TRBJ1-5; cdr3_aa: CASSPQGMLNQPQHF; cdr3_nt: TGTGCCAGCAGCCCCCAGGGGATGCTCAATCAGCCCCAGCATTTT
v_call: TRBV7-2; d_call: NA; clone_size: NA; j_call: TRBJ2-7; cdr3_aa: CASSNRGGSYEQYF; cdr3_nt: TGTGCCAGCAGCAACAGGGGAGGCTCCTACGAGCAGTACTTC
v_call: TRBV5-1; d_call: TRBD1; clone_size: NA; j_call: TRBJ2-7; cdr3_aa: CASSEETGVGEQYF; cdr3_nt: TGCGCCAGCAGCGAAGAGACAGGGGTGGGCGAGCAGTACTTC
v_call: TRBV6-1; d_call: NA; clone_size: once; j_call: TRBJ1-3; cdr3_aa: CASSSTGHSGNTIYF; cdr3_nt: TGTGCCAGCAGTTCGACAGGACACTCTGGAAACACCATATATTTT
v_call: TRBV14; d_call: NA; clone_size: NA; j_call: TRBJ1-2; cdr3_aa: CASSADYYYGYTF; cdr3_nt: TGTGCCAGCAGCGCGGACTATTACTATGGCTACACCTTC
v_call: TRBV12-5; d_call: TRBD2; clone_size: NA; j_call: TRBJ2-1; cdr3_aa: CASGRGDSYNEQFF; cdr3_nt: TGTGCTAGTGGTCGGGGGGATTCCTACAATGAGCAGTTCTTC
v_call: TRBV30; d_call: TRBD1; clone_size: few; j_call: TRBJ1-2; cdr3_aa: CAWGTGQTSYGYTF; cdr3_nt: TGTGCCTGGGGAACGGGACAGACAAGCTATGGCTACACCTTC
v_call: TRBV7-9; d_call: TRBD2; clone_size: NA; j_call: TRBJ2-3; cdr3_aa: CASSPRRPLAVVGPDTQYF; cdr3_nt: TGTGCCAGCAGCCCTAGGAGGCCCCTAGCGGTCGTTGGACCAGATACGCAGTATTTT